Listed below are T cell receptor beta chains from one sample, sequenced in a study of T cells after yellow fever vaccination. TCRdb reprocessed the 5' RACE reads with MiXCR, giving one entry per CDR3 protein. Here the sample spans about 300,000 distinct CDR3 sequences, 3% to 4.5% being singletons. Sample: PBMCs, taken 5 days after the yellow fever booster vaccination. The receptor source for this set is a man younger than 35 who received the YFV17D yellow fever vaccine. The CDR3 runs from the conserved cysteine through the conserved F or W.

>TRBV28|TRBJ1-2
CASSLTGGEANYGYTF
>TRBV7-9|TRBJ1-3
CASSLRAGSSGNTIYF
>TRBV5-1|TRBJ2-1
CASRLLAGADNEQFF
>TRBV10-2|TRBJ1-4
CASEALFF
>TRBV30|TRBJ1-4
CAWSVGDSNEKLFF
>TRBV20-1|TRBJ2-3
CSAPGGAVDTQYF
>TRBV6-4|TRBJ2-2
CASKWTGDTGELFF
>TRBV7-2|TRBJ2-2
CASSFSGGHTGELFF
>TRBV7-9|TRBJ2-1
CASSLGRGQDNEQFF
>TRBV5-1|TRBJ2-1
CASSLSGQGTYNEQFF
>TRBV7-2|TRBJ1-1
CASSARTYQNTEAFF
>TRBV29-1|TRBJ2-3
CSVFWDRKRRGDTQYF
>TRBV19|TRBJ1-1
CAVGLNTEAFF
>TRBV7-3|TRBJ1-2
CASSPGGAVRGYGYTF
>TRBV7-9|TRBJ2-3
CASSSTTATLAGVGVDTQYF
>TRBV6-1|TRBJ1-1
CASSAGWATEAFF
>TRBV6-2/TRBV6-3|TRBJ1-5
CASGNRQPQHF
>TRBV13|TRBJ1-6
CASRTGSSYNSPLHF